One sample yielded the 30 T cell receptor beta chains listed below, sequenced in a study of blood T cell repertoires in COVID-19. Libraries were prepared by immunoSEQ multiplex PCR; TCRdb keeps only in-frame clonotypes and omits some of them. This sample has over 50,000 clones, with about nine tenths found just once. The sequenced sample consisted of peripheral blood. The source is a human donor in a cohort sampled during active COVID-19.

The rearrangement uses TRBV3-1 (or the pseudogene TRBV3-2) and TRBJ1-6; TRBD1 agrees at 7 bases. The ends lost 2 bases at V and 7 bases at J; junction bases unmatched: 5. Germline-derived CDR1 and CDR2 are LGHDT and YNNKEL (reference sequence). CDR3 length equals 15 residues. The CDR3 sequence: CASSQSQGGNSPLHF. CDR3 in DNA: TGTGCCAGCAGCCAAAGTCAAGGGGGCAATTCACCCCTCCACTTT.

CDR3 amino acids: CASSLRGTTSYEQYF. CDR3 DNA sequence: TGCGCCAGCAGCTTGAGAGGTACTACCTCCTACGAGCAGTACTTC. J is TRBJ2-7 and V is TRBV5-1, with D unresolved. Between the trimmed V and J ends, which lost 1 base and 0 bases, there was a span of 11 bases. CDR3 length: 15 amino acids. Germline V gene lookup returns CDR1 SGHRS and CDR2 YFSETQ.

V usage is TRBV27 and J usage is TRBJ2-7; possible D gene TRBD2, 5 bases. Germline V CDR1 and CDR2: MNHEY, SMNVEV (reference sequence). The CDR3 consists of 15 residues. Trimming cost V 2 bases and J 3 bases, with 14 bases left between them. The CDR3 protein is CASSLTADGIYEQYF. In nucleotides, the CDR3 is TGTGCCAGCAGTTTAACAGCAGACGGGATCTACGAGCAGTACTTC.

The rearrangement joins TRBV7-9 to TRBJ2-1; 7 positions agree with TRBD1. The trim removed 1 base at V and 2 bases at J, leaving 5 bases unmatched. CDR3 length: 16 amino acids. The germline gives CDR1 SEHNR, CDR2 FQNEAQ (reference sequence). Here the CDR3 DNA reads TGTGCCAGCAGCTTAGGTATGGGGACAGCCTACAATGAGCAGTTCTTC. This codes for CASSLGMGTAYNEQFF.

V is TRBV3-1 (or the pseudogene TRBV3-2) and J is TRBJ1-6; 9 bases map to TRBD1. Trimming removed 8 bases from V and 6 bases from J; junction bases left unmatched: 5. Germline-derived CDR1 and CDR2 are LGHDT and YNNKEL (reference sequence). This CDR3 comprises 14 residues. CDR3 loop: CASGDRGTNSPLHF. CDR3 sequence (DNA): TGTGCCAGCGGAGACAGGGGGACTAATTCACCCCTCCACTTT.

This clone has a single count. The chain recombines TRBV11-2 with TRBJ2-3; 7 bases align to TRBD2. Germline assignment: CDR1 SGHAT and CDR2 FQNNGV. The V gene end was trimmed by 5 bases and the J gene end by 2 bases; junction bases not matched to a gene: 7. CDR3 length equals 15 residues. CDR3 DNA sequence: TGTGCCAGCAGCCCCGGGACTATCCTCACAGATACGCAGTATTTT. This encodes CASSPGTILTDTQYF.

The chain links TRBV18 to TRBJ2-7; D not certain. Trimming removed 3 bases at V and 5 bases at J, with 11 bases between. Germline V gene sequence: CDR1 KGHSH, CDR2 LQKENI. This CDR3 contains 13 residues. The CDR3 coding sequence is TGTGCCAGCTCACCTCACCACAGAGACGAGCAGTACTTC. Translated, it gives CASSPHHRDEQYF.

The chain couples TRBV4-2 to TRBJ2-1; TRBD2 agrees at 10 bases. The CDR3 sequence is 16 residues long. With 0 bases clipped from V and 8 bases from J, the junction kept 7 bases outside the gene matches. CDR1 is LGHNA and CDR2 is YNFKEQ in the germline V gene. CDR3 in amino acids: CASSQEASGRGDEQFF. The CDR3 nucleotides read TGTGCCAGCAGCCAAGAGGCTAGCGGGAGAGGTGATGAGCAGTTCTTC.

The rearrangement uses TRBV2 and TRBJ2-5, with D possibly being TRBD1 (5 bases). Looked up from germline, CDR1 is SNHLY and CDR2 is FYNNEI. The CDR3 has 11 residues. The ends were cut back, 6 bases at V and 5 bases at J, with 7 bases in the middle. The CDR3 here is CASSPGETQYF. Here the CDR3 DNA reads TGTGCCAGCAGCCCAGGGGAGACCCAGTACTTC.

The sample holds one count of this clone. This CDR3 reads CASSPRTGSTYEQYF. The CDR3 region has the DNA TGTGCCAGCAGCCCCCGGACAGGGAGTACCTACGAGCAGTACTTC. The V gene is TRBV11-2, the J gene TRBJ2-7; 8 bases are a match to TRBD1. Germline V gene sequence: CDR1 SGHAT, CDR2 FQNNGV. This CDR3 is built from 15 residues. The V and J ends lost 5 bases and 2 bases, in that order; junction bases with no gene match: 8.

The V gene is TRBV3-1 (or the pseudogene TRBV3-2), the J gene TRBJ1-1; 7 bases are shared with TRBD1. CDR3 length: 14 amino acids. The V segment lost 4 bases and the J segment 6 bases; nucleotides outside the gene matches: 8. The germline gives CDR1 LGHDT, CDR2 YNNKEL (reference sequence). Written as DNA, the CDR3 is TGTGCCAGCAGCCCTACACAGGGGAAGGCTGAAGCTTTCTTT. As protein: CASSPTQGKAEAFF.

The V and J genes are TRBV5-1 and TRBJ1-2; D not resolved. This CDR3 region has 12 residues. The V gene's germline CDR1 is SGHRS and CDR2 YFSETQ. The V end lost 3 bases, the J end lost 3 bases, and 6 bases lay between the germline ends. CDR3 protein: CASSYNDYGYTF. The CDR3 DNA sequence: TGCGCCAGCAGCTACAACGACTATGGCTACACCTTC.

This chain links TRBV9 with TRBJ1-5; D is unclear. The CDR3 is made up of 17 amino acids. The germline V gene has CDR1 SGDLS and CDR2 YYNGEE. The V gene lost 2 bases and the J gene lost 0 bases, with 15 bases spanning the gap. CDR3 amino acids: CASSVIQVVISNQPQHF. The DNA for the CDR3 is TGTGCCAGCAGCGTTATCCAGGTCGTAATTAGCAATCAGCCCCAGCATTTT. Full variable domain (rest looked up from reference TRBV9 and TRBJ1-5): DSGVTQTPKHLITATGQRVTLRCSPRSGDLSVYWYQQSLDQGLQFLIQYYNGEERAKGNILERFSAQQFPDLHSELNLSSLELGDSALYFCASSVIQVVISNQPQHFGDGTRLSIL.

J is TRBJ2-2 and V is TRBV11-2; 10 bases match TRBD2. Germline lookup yields CDR1 SGHAT and CDR2 FQNNGV. The trim removed 5 bases at V and 9 bases at J, leaving 12 bases unmatched. The CDR3 is 16 residues long. CDR3 DNA: TGTGCCAGCAGCCATTCCGGGACTAGCGCCTCCCGGGAGCTGTTTTTT. Translation: CASSHSGTSASRELFF.

This chain joins TRBV28 and TRBJ2-1, with 8 bases fitting TRBD1. CDR3 length equals 12 residues. The germline gives CDR1 MDHEN, CDR2 SYDVKM. The junction had 2 bases not matched to a gene; V was cut back by 6 bases and J by 7 bases. The CDR3 sequence is CASRTGGNEQFF. CDR3 sequence (DNA): TGTGCCAGCAGAACAGGGGGGAATGAGCAGTTCTTC.

CDR3 residues: CASSRALAVRQNTQYF. The CDR3, as DNA: TGTGCCAGCAGCCGAGCACTAGCGGTGAGGCAAAATACGCAGTATTTT. This chain connects TRBV28 to TRBJ2-3, with TRBD2 identical over 8 bases. The V and J ends lost 6 bases and 7 bases, in that order; junction bases with no gene match: 15. CDR1 MDHEN and CDR2 SYDVKM come from the germline V gene. The CDR3 covers 16 residues.

In this sample, this clone turned up a few times. This rearrangement joins TRBV19 to TRBJ1-4; 8 bases align to TRBD1. The CDR3 extends over 15 amino acids. The V segment lost 6 bases and the J segment 3 bases; nucleotides outside the gene matches: 6. The germline gives CDR1 LNHDA, CDR2 SQIVND (reference sequence). The CDR3 here is CASRQPGQANEKLFF. DNA of the CDR3: TGTGCCAGTAGACAACCGGGACAGGCTAATGAAAAACTGTTTTTT.

The chain employs TRBV9 and TRBJ2-3; D is unclear. Germline loops: CDR1 SGDLS, CDR2 YYNGEE. V shed 3 bases and J shed 0 bases, with 14 bases lying between them. This CDR3 spans 16 amino acids. The CDR3 bases are TGTGCCAGCAGCGCCTCACCAGTGATTAGCACAGATACGCAGTATTTT. Its translation: CASSASPVISTDTQYF.

V gene TRBV30 combines with J gene TRBJ1-6; no clear D gene. Germline assignment: CDR1 GTSNPN and CDR2 SVGIG (reference sequence). The CDR3 runs to 14 residues. With 0 bases removed from V and 9 bases from J, the gap between germline ends came to 12 bases. CDR3 coding DNA: TGTGCCTGGAGTGTACTGCCGATTAGTTCACCCCTCCACTTT. Translation gives CAWSVLPISSPLHF.

The chain carries TRBV19 and TRBJ2-7; 8 bases are a match to TRBD2. Per germline, CDR1 LNHDA and CDR2 SQIVND (reference sequence). The ends lost 4 bases at V and 5 bases at J; junction bases unmatched: 7. The CDR3 spans 14 residues. This CDR3 reads CASSKGTSGHEQYF. Written as DNA, the CDR3 is TGTGCCAGTAGTAAGGGGACTAGTGGCCACGAGCAGTACTTC. Drawing the rest from reference TRBV19 and TRBJ2-7, the complete variable domain is DGGITQSPKYLFRKEGQNVTLSCEQNLNHDAMYWYRQDPGQGLRLIYYSQIVNDFQKGDIAEGYSVSREKKESFPLTVTSAQKNPTAFYLCASSKGTSGHEQYFGPGTRLTVT.

The rearrangement uses TRBV11-2 and TRBJ2-5, with D maybe TRBD1 (6 bases). V lost 4 bases and J 5 bases, leaving 14 bases between the germline ends. This CDR3 is built from 14 residues. The germline CDR1 and CDR2 sequences are SGHAT and FQNNGV. CDR3 bases: TGTGCCAGCAGCTCAGGGGTGGGTTTGGAGACCCAGTACTTC. Its translation: CASSSGVGLETQYF.

V is TRBV29-1 and J is TRBJ2-7; 14 bases agree with TRBD2. This CDR3 is built from 13 residues. Germline V gene data show CDR1 as SQVTM and CDR2 as ANQGSEA. V gave up 6 bases and J gave up 5 bases; unmatched junction bases: 3. The DNA of the CDR3 is TGCAGCGTGCGACTAGCGGGAGGGAACGAGCAGTACTTC. Translation: CSVRLAGGNEQYF.

In DNA, the CDR3 is TGTGCCAGCAGCACGACAGTTCAAGAGACCCAGTACTTC. Protein sequence: CASSTTVQETQYF. The V gene is TRBV28, the J gene TRBJ2-5; possibly TRBD1 for D (5 bases). The CDR3 contains 13 residues. In germline, CDR1 is MDHEN, CDR2 SYDVKM. V lost 6 bases and J lost 2, with 10 bases in between.

The chain links TRBV6-1 to TRBJ2-5; 9 nucleotides agree with TRBD2. V trimming: 0 bases; J trimming: 2 bases; junction bases outside the gene matches: 1. There are 15 residues in the CDR3. Germline V CDR1 and CDR2: MNHNS, SASEGT. CDR3 residues: CASSEALAGQETQYF. The CDR3 coding sequence is TGTGCCAGCAGTGAAGCGCTAGCGGGGCAAGAGACCCAGTACTTC.

This clone appeared a single time. The J gene is TRBJ2-3, the V gene TRBV9; D gene uncertain. Looked up from germline, CDR1 is SGDLS and CDR2 is YYNGEE. Trimming removed 0 bases from V and 7 bases from J, with 9 bases in between. The CDR3 is 13 residues long. CDR3 DNA: TGTGCCAGCAGCGTAGACGCGTCTAATACGCAGTATTTT. Translation gives CASSVDASNTQYF. Full variable domain (remainder filled in from reference TRBV9 and TRBJ2-3): DSGVTQTPKHLITATGQRVTLRCSPRSGDLSVYWYQQSLDQGLQFLIQYYNGEERAKGNILERFSAQQFPDLHSELNLSSLELGDSALYFCASSVDASNTQYFGPGTRLTVL.

This clone was seen only once. The CDR3 bases are TGTGCCAGCAGCTTACAGGGGGCGAGGAACATTCAGTACTTC. This encodes CASSLQGARNIQYF. V usage is TRBV28 and J usage is TRBJ2-4, with 9 bases identical to TRBD1. The CDR3 consists of 14 residues. Germline CDR1 and CDR2: MDHEN and SYDVKM. Trimming removed 6 bases from V and 7 bases from J; junction bases left unmatched: 7.

The chain joins TRBV10-1 to TRBJ2-5; D is ambiguous. The V end was cut by 0 bases, the J end by 3 bases, with 5 bases between. CDR1 is WNHNN, CDR2 SYGVQD, per germline (reference sequence). The CDR3 runs 13 residues. For the CDR3, the DNA is TGCGCCAGCAGTGAGTCTCGGGAAGAGACCCAGTACTTC. Its protein product is CASSESREETQYF.

The rearrangement joins TRBV9 to TRBJ2-7; 8 nucleotides line up with TRBD1. The CDR3 is 16 amino acids. Trimming removed 0 bases from V and 6 bases from J; junction bases left unmatched: 11. The germline gives CDR1 SGDLS, CDR2 YYNGEE. Here the CDR3 DNA reads TGTGCCAGCAGCGTAGGGGTAAGGACAGGGTCTAGCGAGCAGTACTTC. It codes for CASSVGVRTGSSEQYF.

This clone was picked up a small number of times. The V gene is TRBV5-1, the J gene TRBJ1-5, with TRBD1 as a possible D gene (6 bases). V lost 3 bases and J lost 4, with 11 bases in between. CDR3 length: 14 amino acids. Germline assignment: CDR1 SGHRS and CDR2 YFSETQ. The CDR3 sequence: CASSSGTPNQPQHF. CDR3 coding DNA: TGCGCCAGCAGCTCCGGGACACCAAATCAGCCCCAGCATTTT. The complete variable domain, with remaining parts taken from reference TRBV5-1 and TRBJ1-5, reads KAGVTQTPRYLIKTRGQQVTLSCSPISGHRSVSWYQQTPGQGLQFLFEYFSETQRNKGNFPGRFSGRQFSNSRSEMNVSTLELGDSALYLCASSSGTPNQPQHFGDGTRLSIL.

V gene TRBV7-8 combines with J gene TRBJ1-5; D is uncertain. The CDR3 spans 12 residues. V lost 5 bases, J lost 3 bases, and 5 bases lay in between. The V gene's germline CDR1 is SGHVS and CDR2 FQNEAQ. CDR3: CASSPNNQPQHF. CDR3 in DNA: TGTGCCAGCAGCCCCAACAATCAGCCCCAGCATTTT.